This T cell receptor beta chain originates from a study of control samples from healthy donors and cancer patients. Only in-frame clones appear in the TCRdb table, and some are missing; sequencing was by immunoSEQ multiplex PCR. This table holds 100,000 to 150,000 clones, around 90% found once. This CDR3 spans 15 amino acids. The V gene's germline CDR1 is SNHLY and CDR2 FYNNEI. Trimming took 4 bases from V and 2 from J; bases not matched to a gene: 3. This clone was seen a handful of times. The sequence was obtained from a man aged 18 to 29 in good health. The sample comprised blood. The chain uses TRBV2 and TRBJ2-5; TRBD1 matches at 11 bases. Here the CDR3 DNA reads TGTGCCAGCAGTGGGGACAGGGGGGTACAAGAGACCCAGTACTTC. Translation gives CASSGDRGVQETQYF.